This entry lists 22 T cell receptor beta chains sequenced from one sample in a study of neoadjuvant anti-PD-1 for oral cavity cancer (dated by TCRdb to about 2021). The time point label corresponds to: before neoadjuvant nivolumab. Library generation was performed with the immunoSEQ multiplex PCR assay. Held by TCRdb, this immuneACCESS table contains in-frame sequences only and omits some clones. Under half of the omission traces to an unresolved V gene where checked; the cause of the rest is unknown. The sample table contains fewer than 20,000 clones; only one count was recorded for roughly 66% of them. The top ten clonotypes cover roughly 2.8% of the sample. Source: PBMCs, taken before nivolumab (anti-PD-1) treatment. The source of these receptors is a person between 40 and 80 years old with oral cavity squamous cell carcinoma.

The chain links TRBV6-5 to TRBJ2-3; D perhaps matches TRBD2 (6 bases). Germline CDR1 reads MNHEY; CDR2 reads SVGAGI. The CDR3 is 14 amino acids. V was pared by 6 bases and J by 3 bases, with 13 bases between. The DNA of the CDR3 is TGTGCCAGCAGCCTACTAGCCCCGACAGATACGCAGTATTTT. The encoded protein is CASSLLAPTDTQYF.

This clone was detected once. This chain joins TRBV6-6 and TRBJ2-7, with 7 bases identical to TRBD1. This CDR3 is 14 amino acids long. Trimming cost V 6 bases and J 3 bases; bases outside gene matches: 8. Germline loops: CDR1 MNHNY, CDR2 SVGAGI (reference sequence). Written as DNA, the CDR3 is TGTGCCAGCAGCCAGGGACAGAGCCACTACGAGCAGTACTTC. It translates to CASSQGQSHYEQYF.

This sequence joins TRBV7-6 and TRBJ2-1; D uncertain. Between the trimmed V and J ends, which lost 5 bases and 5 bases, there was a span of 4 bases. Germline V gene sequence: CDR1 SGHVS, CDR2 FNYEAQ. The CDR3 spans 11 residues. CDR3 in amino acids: CASSLNNEQFF. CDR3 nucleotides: TGTGCCAGCAGCCTCAACAATGAGCAGTTCTTC.

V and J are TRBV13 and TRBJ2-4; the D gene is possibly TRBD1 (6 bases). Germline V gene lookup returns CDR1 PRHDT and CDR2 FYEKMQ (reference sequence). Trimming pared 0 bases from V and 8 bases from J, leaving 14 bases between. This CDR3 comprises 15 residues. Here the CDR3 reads CASSLGQGIVDIQYF. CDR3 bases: TGTGCCAGCAGCTTAGGTCAGGGGATTGTGGACATTCAGTACTTC.

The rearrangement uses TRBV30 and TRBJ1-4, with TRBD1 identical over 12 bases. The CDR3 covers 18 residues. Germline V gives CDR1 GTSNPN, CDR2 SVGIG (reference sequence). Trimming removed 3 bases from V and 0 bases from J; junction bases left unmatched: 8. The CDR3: CAWSLTGTGGSTNEKLFF. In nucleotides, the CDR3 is TGTGCCTGGAGCCTTACAGGGACAGGGGGCTCAACTAATGAAAAACTGTTTTTT.

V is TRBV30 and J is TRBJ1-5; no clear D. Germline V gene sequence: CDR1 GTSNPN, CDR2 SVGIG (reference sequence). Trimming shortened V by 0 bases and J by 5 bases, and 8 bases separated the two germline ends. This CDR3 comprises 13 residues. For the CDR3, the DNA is TGTGCCTGGAGTGTAAGTGGAGATCAGCCCCAGCATTTT. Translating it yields CAWSVSGDQPQHF.

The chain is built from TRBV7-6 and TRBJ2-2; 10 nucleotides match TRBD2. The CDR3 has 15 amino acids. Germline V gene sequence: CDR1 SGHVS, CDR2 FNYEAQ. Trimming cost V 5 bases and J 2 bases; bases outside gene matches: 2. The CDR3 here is CASSQLAGNTGELFF. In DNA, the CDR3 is TGTGCCAGCAGCCAACTAGCGGGAAACACCGGGGAGCTGTTTTTT.

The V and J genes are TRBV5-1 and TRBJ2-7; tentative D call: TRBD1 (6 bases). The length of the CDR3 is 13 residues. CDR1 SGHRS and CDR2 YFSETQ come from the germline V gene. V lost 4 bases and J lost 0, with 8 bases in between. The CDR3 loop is CASSADSSYEQYF. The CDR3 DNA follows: TGCGCCAGCAGCGCGGACAGCTCCTACGAGCAGTACTTC.

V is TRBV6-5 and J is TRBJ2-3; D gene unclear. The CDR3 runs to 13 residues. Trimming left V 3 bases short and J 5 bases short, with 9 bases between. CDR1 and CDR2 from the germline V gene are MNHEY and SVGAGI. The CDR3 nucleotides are TGTGCCAGCAGTTATACCGTGAGAGATACGCAGTATTTT. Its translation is CASSYTVRDTQYF.

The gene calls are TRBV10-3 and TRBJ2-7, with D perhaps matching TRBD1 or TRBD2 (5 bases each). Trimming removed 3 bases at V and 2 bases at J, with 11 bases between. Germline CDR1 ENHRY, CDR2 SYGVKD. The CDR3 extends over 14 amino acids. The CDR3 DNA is TGTGCCATCAGTGACGGGGCCTCTACCTACGAGCAGTACTTC. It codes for CAISDGASTYEQYF.

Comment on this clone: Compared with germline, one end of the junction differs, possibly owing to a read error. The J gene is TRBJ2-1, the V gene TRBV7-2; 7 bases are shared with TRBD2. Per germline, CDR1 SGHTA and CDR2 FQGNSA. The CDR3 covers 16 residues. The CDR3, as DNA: TGTGCCAGCACCTTAGTGGGCGGGAGCTCCTACAATGAGCAGTTCTTC. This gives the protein CASTLVGGSSYNEQFF.

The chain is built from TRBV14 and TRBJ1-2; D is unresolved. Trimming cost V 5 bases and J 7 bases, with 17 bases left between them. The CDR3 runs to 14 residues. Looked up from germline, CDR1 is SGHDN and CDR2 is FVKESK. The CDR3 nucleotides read TGTGCCAGCAGCACCTCTGGAATATTGGGTGGCTACACCTTC. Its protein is CASSTSGILGGYTF.

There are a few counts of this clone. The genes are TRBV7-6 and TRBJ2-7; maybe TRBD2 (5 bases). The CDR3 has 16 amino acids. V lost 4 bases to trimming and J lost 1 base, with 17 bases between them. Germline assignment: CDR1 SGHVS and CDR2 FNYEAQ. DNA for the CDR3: TGTGCCAGCAGCTCGACCGGGGTGGGGAAATCCTACGAGCAGTACTTC. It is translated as CASSSTGVGKSYEQYF.

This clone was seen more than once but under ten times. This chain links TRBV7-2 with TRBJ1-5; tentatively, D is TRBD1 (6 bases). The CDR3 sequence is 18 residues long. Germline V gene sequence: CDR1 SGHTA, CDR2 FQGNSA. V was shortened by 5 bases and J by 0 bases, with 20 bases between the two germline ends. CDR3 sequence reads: CASSPSNVQGYSNQPQHF. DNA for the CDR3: TGTGCCAGCAGCCCGTCCAACGTCCAGGGGTATAGCAATCAGCCCCAGCATTTT.

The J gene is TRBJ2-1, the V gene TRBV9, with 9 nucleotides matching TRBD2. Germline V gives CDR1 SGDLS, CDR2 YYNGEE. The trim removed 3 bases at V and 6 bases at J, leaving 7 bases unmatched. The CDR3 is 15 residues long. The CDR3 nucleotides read TGTGCCAGCAGCGGGGGACTAGCAGACTTCAATGAGCAGTTCTTC. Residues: CASSGGLADFNEQFF.

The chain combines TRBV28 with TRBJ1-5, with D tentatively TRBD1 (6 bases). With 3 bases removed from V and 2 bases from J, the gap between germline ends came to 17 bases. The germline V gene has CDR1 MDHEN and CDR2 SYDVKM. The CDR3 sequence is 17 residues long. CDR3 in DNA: TGTGCCAGCAGTTTCAGTCAGGGGTTCTTTGGCAATCAGCCCCAGCATTTT. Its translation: CASSFSQGFFGNQPQHF.

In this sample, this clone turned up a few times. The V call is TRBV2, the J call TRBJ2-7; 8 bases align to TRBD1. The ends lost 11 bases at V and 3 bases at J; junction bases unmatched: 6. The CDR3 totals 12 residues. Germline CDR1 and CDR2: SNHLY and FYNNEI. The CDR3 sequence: CAGGQGLYEQYF. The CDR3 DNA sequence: TGTGCCGGCGGACAGGGCCTCTACGAGCAGTACTTC.

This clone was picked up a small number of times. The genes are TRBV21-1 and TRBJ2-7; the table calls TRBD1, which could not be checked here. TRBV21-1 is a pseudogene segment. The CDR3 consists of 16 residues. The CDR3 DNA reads TGTGCCAGCGACCTATTGAATGGGGACACCTCCTACGAGCAGTACTTC. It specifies CASDLLNGDTSYEQYF.

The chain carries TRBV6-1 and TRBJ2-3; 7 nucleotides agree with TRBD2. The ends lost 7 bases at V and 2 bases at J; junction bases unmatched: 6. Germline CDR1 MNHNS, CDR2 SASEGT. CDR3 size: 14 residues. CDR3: CASTRDYHTDTQYF. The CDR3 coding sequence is TGTGCCAGCACCCGGGACTACCACACAGATACGCAGTATTTT.

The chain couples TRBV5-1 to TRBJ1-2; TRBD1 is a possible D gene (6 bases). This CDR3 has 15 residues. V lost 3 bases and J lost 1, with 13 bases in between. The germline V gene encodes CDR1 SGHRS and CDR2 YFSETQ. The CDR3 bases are TGCGCCAGCAGCTCGCCGGACAGACTTAACTATGGCTACACCTTC. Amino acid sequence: CASSSPDRLNYGYTF. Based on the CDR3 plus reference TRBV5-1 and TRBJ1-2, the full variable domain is KAGVTQTPRYLIKTRGQQVTLSCSPISGHRSVSWYQQTPGQGLQFLFEYFSETQRNKGNFPGRFSGRQFSNSRSEMNVSTLELGDSALYLCASSSPDRLNYGYTFGSGTRLTVV.

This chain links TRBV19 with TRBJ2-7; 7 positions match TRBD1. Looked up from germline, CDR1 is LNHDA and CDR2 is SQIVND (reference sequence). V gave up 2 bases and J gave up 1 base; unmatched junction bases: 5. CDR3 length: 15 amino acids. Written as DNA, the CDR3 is TGTGCCAGTAGTATATCGACAGGGCGGTCCTACGAGCAGTACTTC. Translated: CASSISTGRSYEQYF.

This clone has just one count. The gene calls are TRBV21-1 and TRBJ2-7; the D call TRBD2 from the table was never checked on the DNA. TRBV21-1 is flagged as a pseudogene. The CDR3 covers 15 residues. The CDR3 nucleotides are TGTGCCAGCAGCAAAGTCTCGCGGGAGGGGGGAGAGCAGTACTTC. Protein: CASSKVSREGGEQYF.